Listed below are T cell receptor beta chains from one sample, sequenced in a study of graft-versus-host responses after intestinal transplantation. TCRdb's table, derived via immunoSEQ multiplex PCR, lists solely in-frame clones and lacks some. The sample includes some 86,000 clones, roughly 91% of them seen just once. Antigen specificity for these receptors is unknown. Sequenced here: unstimulated CD4+ T cells sorted from spleen or lymph node cells, sampled before intestinal transplant. These receptors all come from a human donor who received an intestinal transplant. Both conserved end residues are part of each CDR3. Each record gives: clone size, V gene, J gene, CDR3 protein. Not every row has a clone size; where given, it reads once, few, many or a size class.

clone_size: NA
v_call: TRBV29-1
j_call: TRBJ1-1
cdr3_aa: CSVPRQANTEAFF

clone_size: NA
v_call: TRBV5-1
j_call: TRBJ2-2
cdr3_aa: CASSFQALNTGELFF

clone_size: NA
v_call: TRBV5-1
j_call: TRBJ2-5
cdr3_aa: CASSGSGTEKETQYF

clone_size: NA
v_call: TRBV19
j_call: TRBJ2-3
cdr3_aa: CASSIGQGEDTQYF

clone_size: NA
v_call: TRBV5-1
j_call: TRBJ2-5
cdr3_aa: CASSQEGASGGDQETQYF

clone_size: NA
v_call: TRBV15
j_call: TRBJ1-2
cdr3_aa: CATSTLFTGRAYGYTF

clone_size: NA
v_call: TRBV7-2
j_call: TRBJ2-3
cdr3_aa: CASSSGTPPSTDTQYF

clone_size: NA
v_call: TRBV7-9
j_call: TRBJ1-1
cdr3_aa: CASSPWTGGLGAEAFF

clone_size: NA
v_call: TRBV4-1
j_call: TRBJ2-5
cdr3_aa: CASSQVGGRRETQYF

clone_size: few
v_call: TRBV2
j_call: TRBJ1-1
cdr3_aa: CASSSPGQNTEAFF

clone_size: NA
v_call: TRBV19
j_call: TRBJ1-2
cdr3_aa: CASSPDGDRNYGYTF

clone_size: few
v_call: TRBV7-8
j_call: TRBJ1-6
cdr3_aa: CASSPHSYNSPLHF

clone_size: NA
v_call: TRBV18
j_call: TRBJ1-2
cdr3_aa: CASSPWRDGYTF

clone_size: NA
v_call: TRBV21-1
j_call: TRBJ2-7
cdr3_aa: CASSNEPRDRGRFYEQYF

clone_size: few
v_call: TRBV5-8
j_call: TRBJ1-4
cdr3_aa: CASSFRPGQGNEKLFF

clone_size: NA
v_call: TRBV19
j_call: TRBJ2-7
cdr3_aa: CASSIGGDSIYEQYF

clone_size: once
v_call: TRBV30
j_call: TRBJ1-2
cdr3_aa: CAWSVLTAGNGYTF

clone_size: NA
v_call: TRBV30
j_call: TRBJ1-1
cdr3_aa: CAWSLGQGTAFF

clone_size: NA
v_call: TRBV7-2
j_call: TRBJ2-7
cdr3_aa: CASSLHGSATYSYEQYF

clone_size: NA
v_call: TRBV7-9
j_call: TRBJ2-7
cdr3_aa: CASSLGIGSSGGLYEQYF

clone_size: NA
v_call: TRBV7-2
j_call: TRBJ1-4
cdr3_aa: CASSATGGGREKLFF

clone_size: NA
v_call: TRBV13
j_call: TRBJ1-3
cdr3_aa: CASSLRLISSGNTIYF

clone_size: NA
v_call: TRBV7-9
j_call: TRBJ2-7
cdr3_aa: CASSLEQASYEQYF

clone_size: NA
v_call: TRBV7-8
j_call: TRBJ1-5
cdr3_aa: CASSLVQDQPQHF

clone_size: NA
v_call: TRBV5-1
j_call: TRBJ1-6
cdr3_aa: CASSLETQANNSPLHF

clone_size: NA
v_call: TRBV4-2
j_call: TRBJ1-1
cdr3_aa: CASSRGQNTEAFF

clone_size: NA
v_call: TRBV5-1
j_call: TRBJ2-2
cdr3_aa: CASSPNVGGGNTGELFF

clone_size: NA
v_call: TRBV11-3
j_call: TRBJ1-6
cdr3_aa: CASSLVTANSPLHF

clone_size: NA
v_call: TRBV4-3
j_call: TRBJ2-1
cdr3_aa: CASSQALFNEQFF